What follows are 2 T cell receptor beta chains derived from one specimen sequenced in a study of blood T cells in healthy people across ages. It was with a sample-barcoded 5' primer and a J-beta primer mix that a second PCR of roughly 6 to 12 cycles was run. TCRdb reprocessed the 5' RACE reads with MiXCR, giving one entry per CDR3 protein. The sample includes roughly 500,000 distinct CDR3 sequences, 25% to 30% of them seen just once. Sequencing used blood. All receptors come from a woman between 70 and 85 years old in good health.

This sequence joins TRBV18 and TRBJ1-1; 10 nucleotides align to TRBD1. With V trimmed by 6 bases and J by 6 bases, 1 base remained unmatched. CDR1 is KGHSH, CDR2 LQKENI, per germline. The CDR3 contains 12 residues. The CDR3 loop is CASSGQGAEAFF. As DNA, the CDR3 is TGTGCCAGCTCCGGACAGGGGGCTGAAGCTTTCTTT.

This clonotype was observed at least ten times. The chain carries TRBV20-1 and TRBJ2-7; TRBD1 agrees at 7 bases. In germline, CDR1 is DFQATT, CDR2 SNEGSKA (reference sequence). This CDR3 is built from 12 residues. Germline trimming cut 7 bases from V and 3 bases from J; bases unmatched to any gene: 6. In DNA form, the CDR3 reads TGCAGTGGTTCGGGACAGAGCTACGAGCAGTACTTC. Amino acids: CSGSGQSYEQYF.